This T cell receptor beta chain comes out of a study of cytomegalovirus exposure and HLA in healthy donors. Vbeta (60) and Jbeta (13) primers were used in the PCR. Here immunoSEQ multiplex PCR was the method, and the copy in TCRdb shows in-frame clones only, minus some. This sample's clone table lists approximately 77,000 clones. This CDR3 is 15 amino acids long. V was cut by 5 bases and J by 0 bases, with 11 bases left in between. Germline V CDR1 and CDR2: SEHNR, FQNEAQ (reference sequence). With respect to this clone: Its antigen is unidentified. Other DNA sequences in the sample encode the same CDR3.

Study-wide findings and caveats: One variant, a missense change in DCLRE1C, was linked in a later analysis to TCR beta V- and J-gene trimming. It was taken for granted in presence/absence analyses that sequencing depth across donors was roughly uniform.

What was sequenced was PBMCs. J is TRBJ2-4 and V is TRBV7-9, with no clear D. The origin of this receptor is a man younger than 40 in good health and CMV-seronegative. CDR3 sequence: CASSPPGLAKNIQYF. The CDR3 region has the DNA TGTGCCAGCAGCCCCCCGGGTCTAGCCAAAAACATTCAGTACTTC.